Listed here are 22 T cell receptor beta chains from one sample, sequenced in a study of spatial heterogeneity in lung cancer. Points from the study as a whole: Counts of expanded intratumoral alpha and beta TCRs tracked tumor mutation counts.

No antigen has been identified for these receptors. TCRdb itself ran the 5' RACE reads through MiXCR, one entry per CDR3 protein. This table has about 15,000 distinct CDR3 sequences, around 7.8% appearing once. Time point denoted: sample taken at primary tumor resection. Specimen: lung tumor tissue, collected at surgery. Receptor source: a male donor with early-stage non-small cell lung cancer.

This clonotype was detected many times. J is TRBJ1-5 and V is TRBV6-6, with TRBD1 matching 8 bases. V dropped 6 bases and J dropped 8; count of bases not matched to a gene: 9. CDR1 is MNHNY and CDR2 is SVGAGI in the germline V gene (reference sequence). The CDR3 extends over 14 amino acids. CDR3 in DNA: TGTGCCAGCAGGCCAGGGGGCGGGAGTGAGCCCCAGCATTTT. This translates into CASRPGGGSEPQHF.

In this sample, this clonotype turned up a few times. J is TRBJ2-7 and V is TRBV6-6, with D possibly TRBD1 on 6 matching bases. In germline, CDR1 is MNHNY, CDR2 SVGAGI (reference sequence). The CDR3 covers 17 residues. Trimming left V 6 bases short and J 1 base short, with 22 bases between. The CDR3 is CASRKGIQGHWSYEQYF. The CDR3 DNA sequence: TGTGCCAGCAGAAAAGGGATACAGGGACACTGGTCCTACGAGCAGTACTTC.

Here the CDR3 DNA reads TGTGCCAGCAGCGACTACTACGAGCAGTACTTC. This codes for CASSDYYEQYF. The chain couples TRBV7-2 to TRBJ2-7; TRBD2 is a possible D gene (5 bases). V was cut by 5 bases and J by 3 bases, with 5 bases left in between. This CDR3 is built from 11 residues. CDR1 and CDR2 from the germline V gene are SGHTA and FQGNSA.

This clonotype showed up just a few times. V and J are TRBV5-5 and TRBJ2-7; D perhaps matches TRBD1 (6 bases). The CDR3 is 11 residues long. V was clipped by 4 bases and J by 6 bases, with 8 bases between them. The germline CDR1 and CDR2 sequences are SGHKS and YYEKEE (reference sequence). The CDR3 is CASSRTAEQYF. The CDR3 nucleotides read TGTGCCAGCAGCAGGACAGCCGAGCAGTACTTC.

Many counts were recorded for this clonotype. The chain has TRBV10-3 and TRBJ2-1; D not certain. The CDR3 length is 14 residues. V gave up 0 bases and J gave up 6 bases, with 9 bases separating them. Germline V gene sequence: CDR1 ENHRY, CDR2 SYGVKD. CDR3: CAISESAGVNEQFF. CDR3 DNA sequence: TGTGCCATCAGTGAGTCGGCAGGAGTCAATGAGCAGTTCTTC.

The chain combines TRBV5-8 with TRBJ2-5; 7 bases map to TRBD2. The CDR3 loop spans 17 amino acids. V shed 4 bases, J shed 4 bases, and the junction held 16 bases outside the gene matches. The germline V gene encodes CDR1 SGHTS and CDR2 YDEGEE. For the CDR3, the DNA is TGTGCCAGCAGCCGATTCCCCCGTGGCGGGGGAGGAGAGACCCAGTACTTC. Amino acid sequence: CASSRFPRGGGGETQYF. Combining the CDR3 with reference TRBV5-8 and TRBJ2-5 gives the whole variable domain EAGVTQSPTHLIKTRGQQATLRCSPISGHTSVYWYQQALGLGLQFLLWYDEGEERNRGNFPPRFSGRQFPNYSSELNVNALELEDSALYLCASSRFPRGGGGETQYFGPGTRLLVL.

Many counts were recorded for this clonotype. The J gene is TRBJ2-1, the V gene TRBV11-1, with D unclear. Between the trimmed V and J ends, which lost 1 base and 7 bases, there was a span of 8 bases. The length of the CDR3 is 13 residues. CDR1 SGHAT and CDR2 FQDESV come from the germline V gene (reference sequence). CDR3 loop: CASSLGWANEQFF. CDR3 coding DNA: TGTGCCAGCAGCTTAGGTTGGGCAAATGAGCAGTTCTTC.

Judged by abundance, this clonotype is medium-sized. V gene TRBV5-1 combines with J gene TRBJ1-1; TRBD1 matches at 8 bases. V lost 0 bases to trimming and J lost 2 bases; unmatched junction nucleotides: 12. The CDR3 extends over 18 amino acids. Germline assignment: CDR1 SGHRS and CDR2 YFSETQ. The CDR3 sequence: CASSLVPGGATLNTEAFF. CDR3 in DNA: TGCGCCAGCAGCTTGGTACCAGGGGGCGCAACCCTAAACACTGAAGCTTTCTTT.

This clonotype was detected only a few times. The genes are TRBV5-1 and TRBJ1-1, with D unresolved. The CDR3 sequence is 16 residues long. Per germline, CDR1 SGHRS and CDR2 YFSETQ. Trimming removed 0 bases at V and 0 bases at J, with 12 bases between. CDR3 sequence: CASSLESSPMNTEAFF. The CDR3 coding sequence is TGCGCCAGCAGCTTGGAATCGAGCCCCATGAACACTGAAGCTTTCTTT.

This clonotype was counted many times. The chain combines TRBV2 with TRBJ2-3, with 8 bases identical to TRBD1. V was clipped by 10 bases and J by 3 bases; unmatched bases: 9. The CDR3 is 14 amino acids. Germline CDR1 SNHLY, CDR2 FYNNEI. DNA for the CDR3: TGTGCCACCGGACAGGGAACGAGGACAGATACGCAGTATTTT. It encodes CATGQGTRTDTQYF.

This clonotype was observed at least ten times. This chain joins TRBV29-1 and TRBJ2-3; TRBD1 matches 9 bases. Trimming took 8 bases from V and 3 from J; bases not matched to a gene: 9. Per germline, CDR1 SQVTM and CDR2 ANQGSEA. CDR3 length: 14 residues. In nucleotides, the CDR3 is TGCAGCTCGATCGGACAGGGGCTTACAGATACGCAGTATTTT. Its translation: CSSIGQGLTDTQYF.

This clonotype was seen at least ten times. This chain connects TRBV5-5 to TRBJ1-4; D may be TRBD1 (5 bases). The CDR3 is 13 amino acids. V was trimmed by 5 bases and J by 15 bases, leaving 20 bases between them. Per the germline V gene, CDR1 is SGHKS and CDR2 is YYEKEE (reference sequence). The CDR3, as DNA: TGTGCCAGCAGTGACAGCTATCGTCAAAGAGTGTTTTTT. This sequence encodes CASSDSYRQRVFF.

Turning to this clonotype: A junction boundary mismatches the germline segment, possibly from a read error. J is TRBJ1-2 and V is TRBV7-2; 8 bases are shared with TRBD1. Germline V gene data show CDR1 as SGHTA and CDR2 as FQGNSA. The CDR3 has 13 residues. The CDR3 DNA reads as TGTGCCAGCAGCTTAGGTGATGTCAGGGGACAGGAGTTC. Translation gives CASSLGDVRGQEF.

This clonotype has ten or more counts. This rearrangement joins TRBV27 to TRBJ2-1; perhaps TRBD1 as D (6 bases). Per germline, CDR1 MNHEY and CDR2 SMNVEV (reference sequence). The CDR3 loop spans 14 amino acids. Trimming removed 7 bases from V and 5 bases from J, with 15 bases in between. The CDR3 DNA reads TGTGCCAGCACACCGGGACACTTCAACAATGAGCAGTTCTTC. This gives the protein CASTPGHFNNEQFF.

V usage is TRBV20-1 and J usage is TRBJ2-1; 8 nucleotides line up with TRBD2. CDR1 is DFQATT and CDR2 is SNEGSKA in the germline V gene (reference sequence). The CDR3 covers 14 residues. V trimming: 2 bases; J trimming: 1 base; junction bases outside the gene matches: 1. The CDR3 region has the DNA TGCAGTGCTAGAAGCGGGGGATCCTACAATGAGCAGTTCTTC. Amino acids: CSARSGGSYNEQFF.

This clonotype was counted many times. V is TRBV6-5 and J is TRBJ1-1; D might be TRBD1 (5 bases). The CDR3 contains 12 residues. CDR1 is MNHEY, CDR2 SVGAGI, per germline. V lost 5 bases, J lost 3 bases, and 7 bases lay in between. The CDR3 sequence is CASSKGDTEAFF. CDR3 nucleotides: TGTGCCAGCAGTAAAGGGGACACTGAAGCTTTCTTT.

The sample holds many counts of this clonotype. V usage is TRBV27 and J usage is TRBJ2-1; D not resolved. Per germline, CDR1 MNHEY and CDR2 SMNVEV (reference sequence). Trimming took off 6 bases at V and 4 bases at J, with 16 bases between the two ends. The CDR3 is made up of 15 amino acids. CDR3 coding DNA: TGTGCCAGCAGCCTCCTTTCTGGGCCATACAATGAGCAGTTCTTC. It translates to CASSLLSGPYNEQFF.

This clonotype turned up a few times. The V gene is TRBV7-6, the J gene TRBJ1-3; D unclear. The CDR3 totals 15 residues. The V end was cut by 1 base, the J end by 0 bases, with 7 bases between. The germline V gene has CDR1 SGHVS and CDR2 FNYEAQ. The CDR3 reads CASSLDNHSGNTIYF. DNA of the CDR3: TGTGCCAGCAGCTTAGATAACCACTCTGGAAACACCATATATTTT.

This clonotype was found many times. The genes are TRBV27 and TRBJ2-7; the D call may be TRBD1 or TRBD2 (5 bases each). The V and J ends lost 4 bases and 3 bases respectively, with 19 bases between them. This CDR3 is 16 amino acids long. Germline V gene sequence: CDR1 MNHEY, CDR2 SMNVEV (reference sequence). CDR3 bases: TGTGCCAGCAGTTCCCGGGGCCGTAGTTCCAACTACGAGCAGTACTTC. This translates into CASSSRGRSSNYEQYF.

This clonotype appeared many times. This chain links TRBV4-1 with TRBJ2-7; 7 bases map to TRBD2. J was trimmed by 5 bases and V by 1 base; bases with no gene match: 5. The CDR3 consists of 14 residues. CDR1 is MGHRA and CDR2 is YSYEKL in the germline V gene. CDR3: CASSQVAGVDEQYF. The CDR3 coding sequence is TGCGCCAGCAGCCAAGTCGCGGGAGTGGACGAGCAGTACTTC.

This clonotype was recorded at least ten times. The chain couples TRBV20-1 to TRBJ1-1, with D hard to call. Germline V lookup: CDR1 DFQATT, CDR2 SNEGSKA (reference sequence). Deletions cut 8 bases from V and 0 bases from J, with 10 bases between. This CDR3 is 12 amino acids long. The CDR3 loop reads CSCGSLNTEAFF. CDR3 nucleotide sequence: TGCAGTTGTGGGAGCTTGAACACTGAAGCTTTCTTT.

This clonotype has at least ten counts. V is TRBV14 and J is TRBJ2-3; no clear D gene. Trimming stripped 0 bases from V and 6 bases from J, with 10 bases between. From germline, CDR1 is SGHDN and CDR2 FVKESK. CDR3 length: 14 residues. This CDR3 reads CASSQDTRSDTQYF. The CDR3 DNA reads TGTGCCAGCAGCCAAGATACCCGATCGGATACGCAGTATTTT.